These T cell receptor beta chains were read from a single sample in a study of shared clonotypes between healthy human individuals. The data were produced by immunoSEQ multiplex PCR, yet TCRdb's version contains in-frame clones alone and is incomplete. The repertoire includes over 2 million clones, 85% to 95% of them detected once, and 0.3% to 0.4% sits in the top ten. The material sequenced was naive CD4+ T cells from PBMCs. The receptors shown here come from a young man in good health. Some clones in this sample may be carry-over from other donors' samples. Each CDR3 is given with its conserved first and last residue. D genes are given only for firm matches. Not every row has a clone size; where given, it reads once, few, many or a size class.

v_call	clone_size	cdr3_length	d_call	j_call	cdr3_nt	cdr3_aa
TRBV13	.	16	.	TRBJ2-3	TGTGCCAGCAGCTTACCCTCCAGCGCCCGCACAGATACGCAGTATTTT	CASSLPSSARTDTQYF
TRBV9	.	17	TRBD1	TRBJ2-2	TGTGCCAGCAGCCCTAGTGCAGGGGGATCGAACACCGGGGAGCTGTTTTTT	CASSPSAGGSNTGELFF
TRBV25-1	few	12	.	TRBJ1-2	TGTGCCAGCAGTGAATATGGAGGGGAATACACCTTC	CASSEYGGEYTF
TRBV28	.	11	TRBD1	TRBJ1-2	TGTGCCAGCGGACAGGCTAAGGGCTACACCTTC	CASGQAKGYTF
TRBV28	.	14	.	TRBJ2-7	TGTGCCAGCAGGGAGGGGACAGTCTCCTACGAGCAGTACTTC	CASREGTVSYEQYF
TRBV4-3	.	17	TRBD1	TRBJ1-2	TGCGCCAGCAGCCAAGATTCGGGGACAGTACGATTCTATGGCTACACCTTC	CASSQDSGTVRFYGYTF
TRBV7-9	.	16	.	TRBJ2-1	TGTGCCAGCAGCTTAAGGCGGGAAAATCTCTACAATGAGCAGTTCTTC	CASSLRRENLYNEQFF
TRBV5-6	few	15	.	TRBJ1-1	TGTGCCAGCAGCTTGGTAAAGAATCCGAACACTGAAGCTTTCTTT	CASSLVKNPNTEAFF
TRBV28	.	16	.	TRBJ1-5	TGTGCCAGCAGCCGACTTGTCTTCGCTATTAATCAGCCCCAGCATTTT	CASSRLVFAINQPQHF
TRBV28	.	20	.	TRBJ2-6	TGTGCCAGCACTTCCCCCCTGGGGTCGCCGTTAGACTCTGGGGCCAACGTCCTGACTTTC	CASTSPLGSPLDSGANVLTF
TRBV20-1	.	11	.	TRBJ1-5	TGCAGTGCCTGGGGCCTCGAGGTCCAGCATTTT	CSAWGLEVQHF
TRBV10-3	once	15	TRBD1	TRBJ2-7	TGTGCCATCAACGACAGGGGTAGGGACTCCTACGAGCAGTACTTC	CAINDRGRDSYEQYF
TRBV5-4	.	16	TRBD1	TRBJ1-2	TGTGCCAGCAGCGCAGACCCGGACAGGTCTCTCTATGGCTACACCTTC	CASSADPDRSLYGYTF
TRBV7-8	.	15	.	TRBJ1-5	TGTGCCAGCAGCCTAGGGAGGTTAAGGAATCAGCCCCAGCATTTT	CASSLGRLRNQPQHF
TRBV5-1	.	14	.	TRBJ2-7	TGCGCCAGCAGCGTAACGACAGCTACCTACGAGCAGTACTTC	CASSVTTATYEQYF
TRBV6-5	.	15	TRBD1	TRBJ1-2	TGTGCCAGCACCCCTCTCCCGACAGGGCTAGTTGGCTACACCTTC	CASTPLPTGLVGYTF
TRBV19	.	15	TRBD2	TRBJ2-3	TGTGCCAGTACCCTCGGGGGGACGAGCACAGATACGCAGTATTTT	CASTLGGTSTDTQYF
TRBV5-8	.	18	.	TRBJ1-1	TGTGCCAGCAGCTTACTTATCGGGGGGAACAGGGCGAACACTGAAGCTTTCTTT	CASSLLIGGNRANTEAFF
TRBV5-1	.	13	.	TRBJ1-1	TGCGCCAGCAGCTCACCAATGAACACTGAAGCTTTCTTT	CASSSPMNTEAFF
TRBV10-1	.	14	.	TRBJ2-7	TGCGCCAGCAGTGCGTGGGGGGCCTCCTACGAGCAGTACTTC	CASSAWGASYEQYF
TRBV18	once	17	.	TRBJ2-6	TGTGCCAGCTCACCAAGCATAGGACAAACTGGGGCCAACGTCCTGACTTTC	CASSPSIGQTGANVLTF
TRBV18	.	16	.	TRBJ2-5	TGTGCCAGCTCATCACGACAGGCCCGTAACCAAGAGACCCAGTACTTC	CASSSRQARNQETQYF
TRBV5-1	.	12	.	TRBJ1-2	TGCGCCAGCAGCTTGGATAAGGGGACGAAAACCTTC	CASSLDKGTKTF
TRBV6-4	.	13	.	TRBJ2-2	TGTGCCAGCAGTACCGAGGGCGGCGGGGAGCTGTTTTTT	CASSTEGGGELFF
TRBV7-6	.	15	TRBD1	TRBJ2-7	TGTGCCAGCAGCTTAGCGGGACAGGGCTCCTACGAGCAGTACTTC	CASSLAGQGSYEQYF
TRBV5-3	.	14	.	TRBJ2-7	TGTGCCAGAAGCTCGACGGACAAGCCCTACGAGCAGTACTTC	CARSSTDKPYEQYF
TRBV6-6	.	13	.	TRBJ2-7	TGTGCCAGCGGTGGGGGGAGCTCCTACGAGCAGTACTTC	CASGGGSSYEQYF
TRBV5-1	.	12	.	TRBJ2-5	TGCGCCAGCAGCTCGGGGCAAGAGACCCAGTACTTC	CASSSGQETQYF
TRBV11-2	.	15	TRBD2	TRBJ2-5	TGTGCCAGCAGGGACCTAGCGGGAGTTAAAGAGACCCAGTACTTC	CASRDLAGVKETQYF
TRBV6-5	.	12	TRBD2	TRBJ2-1	TGTGCCAGCACCTCAACTAGCGGAGAGCAGTTCTTC	CASTSTSGEQFF
TRBV6-4	.	18	.	TRBJ2-7	TGTGCCAGCAGTGGGAAGGGGGGCGGGCCTAGGCCCTCCTACGAGCAGTACTTC	CASSGKGGGPRPSYEQYF
TRBV28	.	16	TRBD2	TRBJ2-7	TGTGCCAGCAGTTCCGCAAGACTAGCGGGAATCTACGAGCAGTACTTC	CASSSARLAGIYEQYF
TRBV29-1	.	15	TRBD2	TRBJ2-7	TGCAGCGTTGCCCCTGGGACTAGCGGACCCTACGAGCAGTACTTC	CSVAPGTSGPYEQYF
TRBV28	.	15	.	TRBJ1-2	TGTGCCAGCATCTACACCACAGGGTATAACTATGGCTACACCTTC	CASIYTTGYNYGYTF
TRBV7-9	.	13	.	TRBJ1-3	TGTGCCAGCAGCTTGGCCTCTGGAAACACCATATATTTT	CASSLASGNTIYF
TRBV2	.	13	.	TRBJ1-1	TGTGCCAGCAGTGCCGACCACCCTCCTGAAGCTTTCTTT	CASSADHPPEAFF
TRBV2	.	14	.	TRBJ2-1	TGTGCCAGCAGCTCAGGGGCGCACTACAATGAGCAGTTCTTC	CASSSGAHYNEQFF
TRBV5-4	.	12	.	TRBJ2-3	TGTGCCAGCAGCTTAGGCGGGAATACGCAGTATTTT	CASSLGGNTQYF